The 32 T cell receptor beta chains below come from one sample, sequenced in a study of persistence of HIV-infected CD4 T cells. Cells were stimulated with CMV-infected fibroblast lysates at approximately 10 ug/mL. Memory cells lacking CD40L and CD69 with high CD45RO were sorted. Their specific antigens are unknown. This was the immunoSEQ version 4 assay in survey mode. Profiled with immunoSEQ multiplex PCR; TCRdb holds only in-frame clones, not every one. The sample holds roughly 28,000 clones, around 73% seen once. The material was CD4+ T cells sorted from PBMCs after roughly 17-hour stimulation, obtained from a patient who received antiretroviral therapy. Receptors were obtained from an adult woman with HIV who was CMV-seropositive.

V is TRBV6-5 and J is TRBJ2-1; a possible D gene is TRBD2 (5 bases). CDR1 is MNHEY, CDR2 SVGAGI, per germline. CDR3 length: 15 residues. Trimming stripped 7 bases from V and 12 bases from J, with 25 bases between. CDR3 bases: TGTGCCAGCACGGGGTTTTTAGACACTTTTCGGCGGCAGTTCTTC. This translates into CASTGFLDTFRRQFF.

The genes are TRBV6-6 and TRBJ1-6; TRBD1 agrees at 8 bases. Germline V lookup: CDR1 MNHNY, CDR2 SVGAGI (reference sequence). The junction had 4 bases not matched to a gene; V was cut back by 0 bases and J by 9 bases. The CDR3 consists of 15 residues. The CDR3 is CASSYSTGASSPLHF. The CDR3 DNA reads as TGTGCCAGCAGTTACTCGACAGGGGCGAGTTCACCCCTCCACTTT.

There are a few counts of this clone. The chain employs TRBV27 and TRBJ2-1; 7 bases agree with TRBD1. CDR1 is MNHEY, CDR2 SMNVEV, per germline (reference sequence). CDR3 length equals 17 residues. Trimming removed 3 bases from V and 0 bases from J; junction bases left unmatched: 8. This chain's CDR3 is CASSLGKGAVSYNEQFF. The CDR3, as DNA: TGTGCCAGCAGTTTGGGGAAGGGGGCTGTCTCCTACAATGAGCAGTTCTTC.

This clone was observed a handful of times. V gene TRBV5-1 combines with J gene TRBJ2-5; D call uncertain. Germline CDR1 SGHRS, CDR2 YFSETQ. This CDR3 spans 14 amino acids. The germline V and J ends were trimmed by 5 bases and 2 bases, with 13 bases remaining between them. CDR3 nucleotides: TGCGCCAGCAGGGCAGCGCCGACGCAAGAGACCCAGTACTTC. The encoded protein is CASRAAPTQETQYF.

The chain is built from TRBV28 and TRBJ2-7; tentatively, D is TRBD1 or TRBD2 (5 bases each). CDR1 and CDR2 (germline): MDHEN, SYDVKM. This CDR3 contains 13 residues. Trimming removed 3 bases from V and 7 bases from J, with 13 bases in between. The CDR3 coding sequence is TGTGCCAGCAGTTTTGGGGACCCGGGGGAGCAGTACTTC. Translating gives CASSFGDPGEQYF.

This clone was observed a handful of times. CDR3 amino acids: CATSRGAEAFF. The DNA of the CDR3 is TGTGCCACCAGCCGGGGGGCTGAAGCTTTCTTT. The V call is TRBV28, the J call TRBJ1-1; a possible D gene is TRBD1 (5 bases). V dropped 10 bases and J dropped 6 bases, with 12 bases sitting between them. The CDR3 consists of 11 residues. CDR1 is MDHEN, CDR2 SYDVKM, per germline.

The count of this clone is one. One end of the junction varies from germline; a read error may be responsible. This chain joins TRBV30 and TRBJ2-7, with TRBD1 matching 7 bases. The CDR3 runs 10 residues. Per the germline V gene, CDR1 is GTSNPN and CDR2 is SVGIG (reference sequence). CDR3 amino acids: CAWGTAPTRF. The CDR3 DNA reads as TGTGCCTGGGGGACAGCCCCCACCCGATTC.

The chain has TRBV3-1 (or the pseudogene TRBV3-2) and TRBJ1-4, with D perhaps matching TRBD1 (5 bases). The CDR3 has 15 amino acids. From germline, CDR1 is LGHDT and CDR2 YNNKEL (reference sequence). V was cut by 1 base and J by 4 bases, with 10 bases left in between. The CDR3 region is CASSQAATDNEKLFF. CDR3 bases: TGTGCCAGCAGCCAAGCAGCGACAGATAATGAAAAACTGTTTTTT.

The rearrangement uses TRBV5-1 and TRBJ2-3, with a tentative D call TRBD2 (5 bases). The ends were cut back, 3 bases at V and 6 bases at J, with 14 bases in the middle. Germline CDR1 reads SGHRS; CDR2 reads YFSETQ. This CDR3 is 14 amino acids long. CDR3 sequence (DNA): TGCGCCAGCAGCTCCGGGGAGCCAGGTGATACGCAGTATTTT. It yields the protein CASSSGEPGDTQYF.

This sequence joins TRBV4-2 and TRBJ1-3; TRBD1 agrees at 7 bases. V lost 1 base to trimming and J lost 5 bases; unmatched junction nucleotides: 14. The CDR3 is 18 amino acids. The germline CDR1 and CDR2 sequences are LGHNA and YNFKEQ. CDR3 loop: CASSQAISFEGARNTIYF. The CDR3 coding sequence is TGTGCCAGCAGCCAAGCAATTAGCTTTGAGGGGGCACGAAACACCATATATTTT.

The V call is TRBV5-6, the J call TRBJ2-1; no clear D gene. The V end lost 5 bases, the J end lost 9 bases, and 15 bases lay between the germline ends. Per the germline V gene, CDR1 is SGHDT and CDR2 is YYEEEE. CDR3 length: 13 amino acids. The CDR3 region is CASRRSGLPEQFF. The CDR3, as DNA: TGTGCCAGCAGGCGGTCCGGGCTCCCTGAGCAGTTCTTC.

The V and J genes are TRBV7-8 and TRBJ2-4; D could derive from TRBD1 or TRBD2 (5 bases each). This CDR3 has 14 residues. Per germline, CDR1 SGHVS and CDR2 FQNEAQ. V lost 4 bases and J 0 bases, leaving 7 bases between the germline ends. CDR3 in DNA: TGTGCCAGCAGCTCGGGGCTAGCCAAAAACATTCAGTACTTC. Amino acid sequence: CASSSGLAKNIQYF.

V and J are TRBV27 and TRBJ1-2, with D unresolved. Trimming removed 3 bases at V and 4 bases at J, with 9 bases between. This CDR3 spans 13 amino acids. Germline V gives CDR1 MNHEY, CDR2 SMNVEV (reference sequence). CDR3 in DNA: TGTGCCAGCAGTTTGTGGGGAGGCTATGGCTACACCTTC. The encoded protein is CASSLWGGYGYTF.

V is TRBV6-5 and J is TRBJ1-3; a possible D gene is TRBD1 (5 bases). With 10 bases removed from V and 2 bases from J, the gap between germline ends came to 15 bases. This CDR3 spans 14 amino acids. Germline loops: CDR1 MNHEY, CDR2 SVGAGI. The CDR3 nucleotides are TGTGCCACCAGGGAGTCGGGAGCTGGAAACACCATATATTTT. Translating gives CATRESGAGNTIYF.

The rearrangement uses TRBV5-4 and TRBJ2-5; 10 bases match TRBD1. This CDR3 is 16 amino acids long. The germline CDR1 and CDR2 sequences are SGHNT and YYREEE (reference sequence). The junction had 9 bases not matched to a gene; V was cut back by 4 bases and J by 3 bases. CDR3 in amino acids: CASSDPRTGGEETQYF. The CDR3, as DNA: TGTGCCAGCAGCGATCCCAGGACAGGGGGGGAAGAGACCCAGTACTTC.

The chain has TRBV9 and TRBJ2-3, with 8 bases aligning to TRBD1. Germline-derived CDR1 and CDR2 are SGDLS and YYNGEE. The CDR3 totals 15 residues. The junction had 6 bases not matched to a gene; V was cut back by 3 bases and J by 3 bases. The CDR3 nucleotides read TGTGCCAGCAGCGGGAGGACAGGGAGGACAGATACGCAGTATTTT. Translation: CASSGRTGRTDTQYF.

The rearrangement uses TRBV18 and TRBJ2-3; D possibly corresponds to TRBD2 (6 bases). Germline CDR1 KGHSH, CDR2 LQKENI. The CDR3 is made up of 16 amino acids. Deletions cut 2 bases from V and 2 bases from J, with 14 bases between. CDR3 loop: CASSPGFAGYTDTQYF. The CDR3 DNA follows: TGTGCCAGCTCACCAGGATTTGCGGGGTACACAGATACGCAGTATTTT.

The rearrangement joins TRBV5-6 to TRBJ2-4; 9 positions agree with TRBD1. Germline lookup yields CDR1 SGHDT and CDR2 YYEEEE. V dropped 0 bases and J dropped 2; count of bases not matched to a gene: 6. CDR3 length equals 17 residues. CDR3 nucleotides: TGTGCCAGCAGCTTGGTGGGACAGGGTGAGACCAAAAACATTCAGTACTTC. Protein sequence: CASSLVGQGETKNIQYF.

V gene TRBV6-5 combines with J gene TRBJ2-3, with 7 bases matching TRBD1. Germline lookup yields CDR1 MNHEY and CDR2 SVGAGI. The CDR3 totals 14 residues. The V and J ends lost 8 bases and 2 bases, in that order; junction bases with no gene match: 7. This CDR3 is CASLEGANTDTQYF. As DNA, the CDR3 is TGTGCCAGCCTTGAGGGGGCCAACACAGATACGCAGTATTTT.

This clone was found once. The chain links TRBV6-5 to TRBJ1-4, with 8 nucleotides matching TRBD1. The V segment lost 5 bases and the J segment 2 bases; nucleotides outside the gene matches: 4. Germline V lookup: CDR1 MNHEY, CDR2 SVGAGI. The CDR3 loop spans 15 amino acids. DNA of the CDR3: TGTGCCAGCAGTCCCCGGGACAGGACTAATGAAAAACTGTTTTTT. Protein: CASSPRDRTNEKLFF.

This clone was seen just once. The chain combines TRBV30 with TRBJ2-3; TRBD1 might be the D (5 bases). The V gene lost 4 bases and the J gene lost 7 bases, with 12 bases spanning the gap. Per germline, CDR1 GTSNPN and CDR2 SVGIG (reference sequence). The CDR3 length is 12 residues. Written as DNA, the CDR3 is TGTGCCTGGACAGGACCAGGGAATACGCAGTATTTT. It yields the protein CAWTGPGNTQYF. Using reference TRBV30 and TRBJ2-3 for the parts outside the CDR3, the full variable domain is SQTIHQWPATLVQPVGSPLSLECTVEGTSNPNLYWYRQAAGRGLQLLFYSVGIGQISSEVPQNLSASRPQDRQFILSSKKLLLSDSGFYLCAWTGPGNTQYFGPGTRLTVL.

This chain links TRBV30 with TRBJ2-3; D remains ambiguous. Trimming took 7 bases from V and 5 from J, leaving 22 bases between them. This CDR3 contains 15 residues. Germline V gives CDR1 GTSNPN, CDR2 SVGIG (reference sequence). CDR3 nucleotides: TGTGCCTCCTTCTCTGGGGTTGGGCAGGTAGATACGCAGTATTTT. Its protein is CASFSGVGQVDTQYF.

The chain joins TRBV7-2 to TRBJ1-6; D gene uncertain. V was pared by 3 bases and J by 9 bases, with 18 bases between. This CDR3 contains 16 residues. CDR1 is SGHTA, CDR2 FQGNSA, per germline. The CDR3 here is CASSLVARNYGSPLHF. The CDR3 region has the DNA TGTGCCAGCAGCTTGGTCGCACGGAATTACGGTTCACCCCTCCACTTT. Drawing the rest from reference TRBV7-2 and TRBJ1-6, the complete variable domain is GAGVSQSPSNKVTEKGKDVELRCDPISGHTALYWYRQSLGQGLEFLIYFQGNSAPDKSGLPSDRFSAERTGGSVSTLTIQRTQQEDSAVYLCASSLVARNYGSPLHFGNGTRLTVT.

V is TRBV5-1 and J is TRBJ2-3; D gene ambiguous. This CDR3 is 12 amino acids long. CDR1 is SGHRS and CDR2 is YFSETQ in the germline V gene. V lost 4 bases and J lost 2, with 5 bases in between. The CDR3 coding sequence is TGCGCCAGCAGCATACCCACAGATACGCAGTATTTT. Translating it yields CASSIPTDTQYF.

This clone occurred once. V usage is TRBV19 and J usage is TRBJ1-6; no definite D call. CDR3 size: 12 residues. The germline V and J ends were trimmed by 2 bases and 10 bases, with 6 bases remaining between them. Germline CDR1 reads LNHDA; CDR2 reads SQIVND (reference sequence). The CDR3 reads CASSINVSPLHF. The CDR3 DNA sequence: TGTGCCAGTAGTATAAATGTCTCACCCCTCCACTTT.

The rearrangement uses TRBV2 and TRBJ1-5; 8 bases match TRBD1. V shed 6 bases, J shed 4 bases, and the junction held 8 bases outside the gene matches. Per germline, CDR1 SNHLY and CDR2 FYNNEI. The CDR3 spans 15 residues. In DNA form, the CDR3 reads TGTGCCAGCAGCGACGACAGGGGTGGAAATCAGCCCCAGCATTTT. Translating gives CASSDDRGGNQPQHF.

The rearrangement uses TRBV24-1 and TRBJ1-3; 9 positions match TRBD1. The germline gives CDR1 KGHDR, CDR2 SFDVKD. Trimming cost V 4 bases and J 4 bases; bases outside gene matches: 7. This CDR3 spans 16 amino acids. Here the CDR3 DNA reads TGTGCCACCAGTGAAAATTTGGGGACAGGGGGAAACACCATATATTTT. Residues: CATSENLGTGGNTIYF.

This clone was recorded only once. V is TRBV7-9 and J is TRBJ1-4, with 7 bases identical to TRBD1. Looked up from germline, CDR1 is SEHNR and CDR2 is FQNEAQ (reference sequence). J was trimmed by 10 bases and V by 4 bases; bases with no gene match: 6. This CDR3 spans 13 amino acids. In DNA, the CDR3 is TGTGCCAGCAGCTCGGGACAGTTGCCAAAACTGTTTTTT. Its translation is CASSSGQLPKLFF.

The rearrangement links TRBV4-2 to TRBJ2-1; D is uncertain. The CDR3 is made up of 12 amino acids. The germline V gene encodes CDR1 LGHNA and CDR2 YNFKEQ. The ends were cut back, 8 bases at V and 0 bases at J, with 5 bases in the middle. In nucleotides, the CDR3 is TGTGCCAGCGCGAGCTCCTACAATGAGCAGTTCTTC. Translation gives CASASSYNEQFF.

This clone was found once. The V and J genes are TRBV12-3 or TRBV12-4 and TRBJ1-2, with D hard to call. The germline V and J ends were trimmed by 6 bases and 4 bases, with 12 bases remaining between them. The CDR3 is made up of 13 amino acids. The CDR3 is CASRDLGGYGYTF. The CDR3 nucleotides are TGTGCCAGCAGAGATTTAGGCGGCTATGGCTACACCTTC.

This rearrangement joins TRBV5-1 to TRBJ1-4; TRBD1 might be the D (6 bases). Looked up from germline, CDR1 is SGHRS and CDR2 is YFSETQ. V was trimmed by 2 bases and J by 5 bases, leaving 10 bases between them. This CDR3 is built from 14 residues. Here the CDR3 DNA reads TGCGCCAGCAGCTTACAGGGAACGAATGAAAAACTGTTTTTT. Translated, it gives CASSLQGTNEKLFF.

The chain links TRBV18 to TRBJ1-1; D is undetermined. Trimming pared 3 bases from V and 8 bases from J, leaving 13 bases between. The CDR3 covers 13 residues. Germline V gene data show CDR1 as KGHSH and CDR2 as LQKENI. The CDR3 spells CASSPFPDSEAFF. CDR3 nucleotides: TGTGCCAGCTCACCGTTTCCAGATTCCGAAGCTTTCTTT.